This T cell receptor (beta chain) was sequenced during a study of response to subunit inactivated influenza vaccine. TCRdb reprocessed the RT-PCR reads via MiXCR and lists one record per CDR3 protein. This table has roughly 550,000 distinct CDR3 sequences, around 25% appearing once. There are 14 residues in the CDR3. J gave up 10 bases and V 6 bases, and 9 bases lay outside the gene matches. Germline V gives CDR1 SGHAT, CDR2 FQNNGV. These sequences were also reported in another study, on T cells expressing NK-cell markers. That source notes: Making the TCR beta cDNA relied on 5'RACE template switching with UMIs.

Sample: CD4+ T cells sorted from PBMCs, taken 11 to 12 days after vaccination. The source is a man aged 50-60 years who received an inactivated influenza vaccine. The rearrangement links TRBV11-2 to TRBJ2-4; 10 nucleotides match TRBD1. In nucleotides, the CDR3 is TGTGCCAGCAGTCCCGGGACAGGGGATTATATTCAGTACTTC. Translated, it gives CASSPGTGDYIQYF.